This T cell receptor (beta chain) was found in a study of T cell repertoires in aging, cancer and after chemotherapy. Rearranged V-D-J TRB sequences were amplified with a mixed TRB-A/B primer pool. From the multiplex PCR reads, TCRdb called clonotypes with MiXCR, one entry per CDR3 protein. The table includes approximately 6,100 distinct CDR3 sequences, about two fifths detected once. Peripheral blood genomic DNA, not sorted cells or RNA, was the template. Germline V lookup: CDR1 MNHNY, CDR2 SVGAGI (reference sequence). The V end lost 6 bases, the J end lost 5 bases, and 13 bases lay between the germline ends. There are 14 residues in the CDR3.

The gene calls are TRBV6-6 and TRBJ1-4; D may be TRBD1 (5 bases). Source material: blood. The sequence was obtained from a human donor in good health. This chain's CDR3 is CASRPGPRNEKLFF. CDR3 coding DNA: TGTGCCAGCAGACCGGGACCGCGAAATGAAAAACTGTTTTTT.